These T cell receptor beta chains were read from a single sample in a study of T cells expressing NK-cell markers. After re-calling the 5' RACE reads, TCRdb lists one entry per CDR3 protein, DNA absent. Here the sample table reports a few hundred thousand distinct CDR3 sequences. The sequencing input was blood T cells: a sorted CD56 or NKG2C T cell subset, CD4+ or CD8+ T cells, or bulk PBMC T cells (not recorded which). The receptors shown here come from a man aged 18 to 69 in good health. Each CDR3 is given with its conserved first and last residue.

CDR3aa,v_gene,j_gene
CASAGTSGGTARTSSYNEQFF,TRBV2,TRBJ2-1
CASSQGRAGNEQFF,TRBV19,TRBJ2-1
CASSETQGQGGLQYF,TRBV2,TRBJ2-3
CASSFVRRNEQYF,TRBV28,TRBJ2-7
CASSPQGSYEQYF,TRBV5-1,TRBJ2-7
CSASLGAGTYNEQFF,TRBV20-1,TRBJ2-1
CSANDRAGGNTIYF,TRBV20-1,TRBJ1-3
CASIPQGVGFSNEQFF,TRBV12-3/TRBV12-4,TRBJ2-1
CASSQDNWETQYF,TRBV4-1,TRBJ2-5
CSVEGSGKNIQYF,TRBV29-1,TRBJ2-4
CASSAAWGLGRVLQRTGELFF,TRBV6-4,TRBJ2-2
CASSELGRYNSPLHF,TRBV6-1,TRBJ1-6
CASSSINTGGYEQYF,TRBV7-8,TRBJ2-7